The rows below give T cell receptor beta chains drawn from one sample of a study of PD-L1 blockade in urothelial cancer. Clones were read by immunoSEQ multiplex PCR, and TCRdb kept only the in-frame ones, dropping some. The table shows tens of thousands of clones, with around 81% occurring only once. This specimen consisted of PBMCs, obtained around atezolizumab (anti-PD-L1) treatment. These receptors were taken from a man between 65 and 80 years old with urothelial cancer. Each CDR3 is given with its conserved first and last residue. The D gene is left open where the match is weak.

V gene	D gene	CDR3 length	CDR3 protein
TRBV2	TRBD2	15	CASSRGSGSENEQFF
TRBV13	.	13	CASSLERGNTIYF
TRBV19	TRBD1	18	CASIGRQGTHYSNQPQHF
TRBV7-9	.	15	CASSLGGGFYNEQFF
TRBV7-2	TRBD2	17	CASSLAGGPWYTGELFF
TRBV6-5	.	13	CASSPQANTEAFF
TRBV19	TRBD2	16	CASSPGLAVYQETQYF
TRBV27	.	16	CASSLSDWFHTGELFF
TRBV6-1	.	14	CASSEYRRSGTQYF
TRBV29-1	TRBD1	13	CSVAQGVSTEAFF
TRBV7-2	TRBD2	13	CASSEGTSGRQYF
TRBV5-8	TRBD2	18	CASISPGLAGWGTGELFF
TRBV2	TRBD2	14	CASSALAGVDTQYF
TRBV7-2	.	14	CASSLDRVNTEAFF
TRBV13	.	18	CASSLRSIQGRTADTQYF
TRBV20-1	.	11	CSAVIQTEAFF
TRBV27	.	14	CASSSLAPTDTQYF
TRBV9	TRBD1	15	CASSPTGTVGYEQYF
TRBV9	.	13	CASSPAGSYGYTF
TRBV27	.	14	CASSWLDTSNEQFF
TRBV9	.	15	CASSVRQGQGEKLFF
TRBV15	.	15	CATSRDGAANYGYTF
TRBV7-9	TRBD2	14	CASSLRTSGYEQYF
TRBV6-6	TRBD1	12	CASSPPGQPAFF
TRBV6-5	TRBD2	15	CASRPTSGGTDTQYF
TRBV7-8	TRBD2	16	CASSLRLAGAGGELFF
TRBV9	TRBD1	15	CASSPSTGGFQPQHF
TRBV10-3	.	16	CAISESMAGSYNEQFF
TRBV11-3	TRBD2	15	CASSLGAGEGDIQYF
TRBV5-5	.	13	CASSLGTLEPQHF
TRBV18	.	16	CASSPGPPSSNQPQHF
TRBV28	.	14	CASTPAQGFYEQYF
TRBV21-1	.	14	CASTRYRGNYGYTF
TRBV19	.	13	CASSTSGRETQYF
TRBV4-1	.	15	CASSQEPVSTDTQYF
TRBV7-8	TRBD2	15	CASSSLTSTAGELFF
TRBV28	TRBD1	16	CASSWLGDRVGNEQFF
TRBV2	TRBD1	13	CASGWTGEGEQYF
TRBV29-1	.	13	CSVVGGPPDMQYF
TRBV6-1	.	15	CASSEPTQGGNGYTF
TRBV28	TRBD2	16	CASSSLEGTSAYEQYF
TRBV29-1	.	13	CSVVERENYGYTF
TRBV5-1	TRBD1	15	CASSEGTGQGNTIYF
TRBV5-1	.	17	CASSLGLGLRGTDTQYF
TRBV30	TRBD1	14	CAWGTARATGELFF
TRBV11-2	.	17	CASSLVRGRGGNRKQYF
TRBV15	TRBD2	18	CATSRDTLAGVFTGELFF
TRBV25-1	.	11	CASSEYLEQYF
TRBV5-1	TRBD1	16	CASSFLDRANTGELFF
TRBV30	TRBD1	14	CAWGAGTVGNEQFF
TRBV2	TRBD2	15	CASLSPSGLGYEQYF
TRBV27	.	13	CASGHLSGNTIYF
TRBV28	TRBD1	15	CASSSAGTDNTEAFF
TRBV6-5	TRBD1	15	CASSYGGQGFETQYF
TRBV28	.	16	CASSFLSGIARETQYF